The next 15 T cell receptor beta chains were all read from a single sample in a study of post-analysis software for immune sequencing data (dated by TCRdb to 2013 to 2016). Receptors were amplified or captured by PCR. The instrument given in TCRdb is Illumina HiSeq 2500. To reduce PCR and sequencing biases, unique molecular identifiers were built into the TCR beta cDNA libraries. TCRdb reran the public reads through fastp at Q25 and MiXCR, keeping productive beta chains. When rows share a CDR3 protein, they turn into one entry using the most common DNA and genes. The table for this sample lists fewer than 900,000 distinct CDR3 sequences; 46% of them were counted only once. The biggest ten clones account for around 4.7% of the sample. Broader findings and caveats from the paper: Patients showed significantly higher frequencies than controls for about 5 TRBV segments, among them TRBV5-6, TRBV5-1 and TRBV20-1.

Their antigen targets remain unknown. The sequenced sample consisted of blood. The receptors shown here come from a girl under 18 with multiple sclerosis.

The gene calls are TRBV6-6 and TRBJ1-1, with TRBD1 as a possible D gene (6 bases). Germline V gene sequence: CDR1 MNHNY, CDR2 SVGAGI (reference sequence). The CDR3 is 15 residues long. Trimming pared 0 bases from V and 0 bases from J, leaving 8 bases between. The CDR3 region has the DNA TGTGCCAGCAGTTACTCGACAGGAATGAACACTGAAGCTTTCTTT. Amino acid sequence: CASSYSTGMNTEAFF.

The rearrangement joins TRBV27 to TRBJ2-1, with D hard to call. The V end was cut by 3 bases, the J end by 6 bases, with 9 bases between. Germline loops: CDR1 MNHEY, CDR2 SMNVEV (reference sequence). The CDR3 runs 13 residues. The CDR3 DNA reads TGTGCCAGCAGTTTGGACCAAACCAATGAGCAGTTCTTC. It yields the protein CASSLDQTNEQFF.

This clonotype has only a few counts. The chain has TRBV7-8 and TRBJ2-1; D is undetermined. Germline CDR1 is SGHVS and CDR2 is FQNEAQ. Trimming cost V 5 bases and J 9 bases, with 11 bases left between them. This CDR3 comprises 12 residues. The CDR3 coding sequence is TGTGCCAGCAGCGCTACGACCGGTGAGCAGTTCTTC. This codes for CASSATTGEQFF.

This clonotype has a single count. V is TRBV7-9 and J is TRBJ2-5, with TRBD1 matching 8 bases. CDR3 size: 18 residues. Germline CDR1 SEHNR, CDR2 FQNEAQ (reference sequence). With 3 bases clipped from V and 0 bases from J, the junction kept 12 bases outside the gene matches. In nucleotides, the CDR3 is TGTGCCAGCAGCTTTAAGCAGGGGGCGCCGCCGTACCAAGAGACCCAGTACTTC. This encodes CASSFKQGAPPYQETQYF.

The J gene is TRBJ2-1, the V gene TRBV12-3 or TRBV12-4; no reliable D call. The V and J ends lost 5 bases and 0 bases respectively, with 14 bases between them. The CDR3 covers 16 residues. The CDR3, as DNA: TGTGCCAGCAGTCGCAGGCCTCAGAGCTCCTACAATGAGCAGTTCTTC. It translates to CASSRRPQSSYNEQFF.

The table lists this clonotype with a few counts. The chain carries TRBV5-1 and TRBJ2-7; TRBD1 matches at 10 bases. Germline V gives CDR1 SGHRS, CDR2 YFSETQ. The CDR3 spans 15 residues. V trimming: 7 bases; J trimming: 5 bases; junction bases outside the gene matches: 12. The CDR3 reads CASFQGDRGFDEQYF. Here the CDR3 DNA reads TGCGCCAGCTTCCAGGGGGACAGGGGTTTCGACGAGCAGTACTTC.

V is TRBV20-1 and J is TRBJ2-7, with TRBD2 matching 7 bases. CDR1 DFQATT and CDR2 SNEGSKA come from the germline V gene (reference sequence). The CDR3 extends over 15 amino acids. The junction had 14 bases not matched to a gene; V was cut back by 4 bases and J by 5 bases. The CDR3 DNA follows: TGCAGTGCTAATCGACCCGGCGGGAGTTCGGACGAGCAGTACTTC. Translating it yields CSANRPGGSSDEQYF.

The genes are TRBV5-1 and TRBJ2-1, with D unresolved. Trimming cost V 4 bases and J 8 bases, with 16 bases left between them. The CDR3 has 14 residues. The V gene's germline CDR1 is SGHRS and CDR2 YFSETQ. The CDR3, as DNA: TGCGCCAGCAGCCTACGAAGCCTGACTTATGAGCAGTTCTTC. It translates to CASSLRSLTYEQFF.

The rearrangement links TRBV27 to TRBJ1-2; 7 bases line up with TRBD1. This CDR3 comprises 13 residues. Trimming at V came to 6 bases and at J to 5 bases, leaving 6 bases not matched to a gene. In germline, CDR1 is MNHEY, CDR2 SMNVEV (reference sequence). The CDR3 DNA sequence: TGTGCCAGCAGGGCAGGGACAGCATATGGCTACACCTTC. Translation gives CASRAGTAYGYTF.

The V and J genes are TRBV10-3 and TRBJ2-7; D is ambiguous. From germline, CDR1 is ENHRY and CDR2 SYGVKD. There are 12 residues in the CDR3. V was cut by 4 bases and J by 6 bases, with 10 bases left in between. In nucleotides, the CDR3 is TGTGCCATCAGTGGATCCATCTCCGAGCAGTACTTC. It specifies CAISGSISEQYF.

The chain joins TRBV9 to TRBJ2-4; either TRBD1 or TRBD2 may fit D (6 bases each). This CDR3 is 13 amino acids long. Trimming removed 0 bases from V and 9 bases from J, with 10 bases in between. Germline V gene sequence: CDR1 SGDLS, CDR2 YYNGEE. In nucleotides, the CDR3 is TGTGCCAGCAGCGTAGAGGGGGGAGGCATTCAGTACTTC. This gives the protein CASSVEGGGIQYF.

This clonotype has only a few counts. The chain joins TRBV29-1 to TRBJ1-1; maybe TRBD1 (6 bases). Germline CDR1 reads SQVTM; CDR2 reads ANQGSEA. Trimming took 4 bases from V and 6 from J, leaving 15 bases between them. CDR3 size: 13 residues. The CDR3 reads CSVVGRGGAEAFF. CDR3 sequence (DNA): TGCAGCGTTGTTGGCAGGGGAGGTGCTGAAGCTTTCTTT.

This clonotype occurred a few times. CDR3 bases: TGTGCCAGCAGCTTATTCGGCGGTAACACTGAAGCTTTCTTT. This sequence encodes CASSLFGGNTEAFF. The rearrangement joins TRBV7-9 to TRBJ1-1; D gene uncertain. V lost 2 bases, J lost 2 bases, and 9 bases lay in between. Germline-derived CDR1 and CDR2 are SEHNR and FQNEAQ (reference sequence). The CDR3 runs 14 residues.

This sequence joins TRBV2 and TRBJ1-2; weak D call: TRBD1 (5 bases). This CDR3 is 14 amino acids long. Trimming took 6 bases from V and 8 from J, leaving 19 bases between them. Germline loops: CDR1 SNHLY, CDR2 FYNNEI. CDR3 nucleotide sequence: TGTGCCAGCAGCGGGGACGTCCGCCTGTGGGGCTACACCTTC. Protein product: CASSGDVRLWGYTF.

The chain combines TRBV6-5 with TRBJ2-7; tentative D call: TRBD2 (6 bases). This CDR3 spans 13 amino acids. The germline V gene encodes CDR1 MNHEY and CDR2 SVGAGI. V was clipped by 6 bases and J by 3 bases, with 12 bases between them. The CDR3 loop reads CASRRGANYEQYF. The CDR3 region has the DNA TGTGCCAGCAGACGCGGGGCTAACTACGAGCAGTACTTC.